What follows is one T cell receptor (beta chain) and its context. Trimming took off 5 bases at V and 5 bases at J, with 9 bases between the two ends. Germline CDR1 reads SQVTM; CDR2 reads ANQGSEA. The CDR3 length is 11 residues. Original processing methods: Using reference gene primer amplification, nucleated cell counts were estimated. Sequencing used immunoSEQ multiplex PCR; TCRdb keeps in-frame clones, though not all of them. V, J and clone size are taken as reported in that table, and D and trimming were inferred from the DNA itself. This sample yields roughly 100,000 clones, of which 69% are seen a single time; less than 6.5% belongs to the top ten. The data derive from a study of blood T cell repertoires in COVID-19. Study in general: The United States, Italy and Spain supplied acute and convalescent COVID-19 samples. Nucleic acid was either cDNA or gDNA, and it came from T cells, B-cell-depleted T cells, or PBMCs.

This receptor was taken from a man at least 80 years old with acute or convalescent COVID-19. The J gene is TRBJ1-1, the V gene TRBV29-1; D not certain. Sequenced input: peripheral blood. The CDR3 reads CSVPVLTEAFF. DNA of the CDR3: TGCAGCGTTCCGGTATTGACTGAAGCTTTCTTT.